This is a list of T cell receptor beta chains from one sample in a study of shared clonotypes between healthy human individuals. TCRdb keeps only in-frame clones here, not all; method: immunoSEQ multiplex PCR. Of about 360,000 clones listed, more than 60% are singletons. The sequenced sample consisted of memory CD4+ T cells sorted from blood. These TCRs come from a man aged 25-40 years in good health. The CDR3 runs from the conserved cysteine through the conserved F or W. The D gene is left open where the match is weak. Clone size is stated in some rows and not others, as once, few, many or a class when expanded.

16	TRBD2	few	TRBV5-1	TRBJ2-5	CASSLELAGGKETQYF	TGCGCCAGCAGCTTGGAGTTAGCGGGAGGGAAAGAGACCCAGTACTTC
12	NA	NA	TRBV6-6	TRBJ2-7	CASTQEPYEQYF	TGTGCCAGCACCCAGGAACCCTACGAGCAGTACTTC
16	NA	NA	TRBV19	TRBJ1-4	CASSTFRTNHNEKLFF	TGTGCCAGTAGTACCTTCCGGACCAACCATAATGAAAAACTGTTTTTT
11	NA	NA	TRBV28	TRBJ2-7	CASSPMGGQYF	TGTGCCAGCAGCCCAATGGGGGGGCAGTACTTC
16	NA	few	TRBV29-1	TRBJ1-1	CSVEQRTGRGRTEAFF	TGCAGCGTTGAACAAAGAACAGGGCGGGGTCGTACTGAAGCTTTCTTT
17	NA	NA	TRBV29-1	TRBJ2-7	CSVGGGTRGQSSYEQYF	TGCAGCGTTGGAGGGGGTACGCGGGGGCAAAGCTCCTACGAGCAGTACTTC
13	NA	NA	TRBV2	TRBJ2-2	CASSPGGTGELFF	TGTGCCAGCAGTCCCGGGGGCACCGGGGAGCTGTTTTTT
17	NA	few	TRBV6-1	TRBJ1-5	CASSENWVRVFHQPQHF	TGTGCCAGCAGTGAAAATTGGGTCAGAGTCTTTCATCAGCCCCAGCATTTT
14	NA	NA	TRBV5-4	TRBJ2-2	CASSLSANTGELFF	TGTGCCAGCAGCTTATCAGCGAACACCGGGGAGCTGTTTTTT
17	NA	NA	TRBV18	TRBJ1-1	CASSPLGVRPSNTEAFF	TGTGCCAGCTCACCACTCGGGGTAAGACCCTCCAACACTGAAGCTTTCTTT
13	TRBD2	NA	TRBV7-8	TRBJ2-3	CASSGEREGLQYF	TGTGCCAGCAGCGGGGAGCGGGAGGGCCTTCAGTATTTT
16	NA	NA	TRBV9	TRBJ2-1	CASSAGGASRGNEQFF	TGTGCCAGCAGCGCGGGCGGGGCTTCGAGGGGGAATGAGCAGTTCTTC
17	TRBD1	NA	TRBV18	TRBJ1-1	CASSPLGQRAVNTEAFF	TGTGCCAGCTCACCACTGGGACAGAGGGCGGTGAACACTGAAGCTTTCTTT
16	NA	NA	TRBV7-8	TRBJ2-3	CASSLGLERSTDTQYF	TGTGCCAGCAGCTTGGGGTTGGAGCGGAGCACAGATACGCAGTATTTT
16	NA	few	TRBV5-1	TRBJ1-3	CASSSSDTSSGNTIYF	TGCGCCAGCAGCTCTTCCGACACCAGCTCTGGAAACACCATATATTTT
14	NA	few	TRBV14	TRBJ1-2	CASSPSRLNYGYTF	TGTGCCAGCAGCCCCAGCAGGCTTAACTATGGCTACACCTTC
19	TRBD2	NA	TRBV5-1	TRBJ2-1	CASSQLAGGPPSSYNEQFF	TGCGCCAGCAGCCAACTAGCGGGAGGGCCCCCGAGCTCCTACAATGAGCAGTTCTTC
13	NA	few	TRBV2	TRBJ2-7	CASSADESLEQYF	TGTGCCAGCAGCGCTGACGAATCCCTGGAGCAGTACTTC
16	NA	NA	TRBV19	TRBJ1-5	CASSMYSRDTNQPQHF	TGTGCCAGTAGTATGTATAGCCGGGACACCAATCAGCCCCAGCATTTT
15	NA	once	TRBV9	TRBJ2-4	CASSVDLTTGNIQYF	TGTGCCAGCAGCGTAGATTTAACTACCGGAAACATTCAGTACTTC
17	TRBD1	NA	TRBV19	TRBJ1-5	CASSIARDRPNNQPQHF	TGTGCCAGTAGTATAGCCCGGGACAGGCCAAACAATCAGCCCCAGCATTTT
15	TRBD1	few	TRBV19	TRBJ2-2	CASSPPTGFAGELFF	TGTGCCAGTAGTCCACCGACAGGGTTCGCCGGGGAGCTGTTTTTT
20	TRBD1	NA	TRBV6-1	TRBJ2-4	CASSEEVAGGRIVAKNIQYF	TGTGCCAGCAGTGAAGAGGTGGCAGGGGGAAGGATCGTAGCCAAAAACATTCAGTACTTC
15	NA	few	TRBV30	TRBJ2-7	CAWSSPRTGIYEQYF	TGTGCCTGGAGTTCCCCAAGAACAGGGATCTACGAGCAGTACTTC
15	NA	NA	TRBV12-1	TRBJ1-5	CASSFGSGPTQPQHF	TGTGCCAGCAGCTTTGGATCCGGCCCAACACAACCCCAGCATTTT
14	NA	NA	TRBV2	TRBJ2-3	CASSPLGRTDTQYF	TGTGCCAGCAGTCCCCTTGGGCGGACAGATACGCAGTATTTT
13	NA	NA	TRBV14	TRBJ1-2	CASSQELNYGYTF	TGTGCCAGCAGCCAAGAGCTTAACTATGGCTACACCTTC
16	TRBD1	NA	TRBV5-6	TRBJ1-2	CASSLDAPGQVLGYTF	TGTGCCAGCAGCTTGGATGCCCCGGGACAGGTTCTTGGCTACACCTTC
16	TRBD1	NA	TRBV9	TRBJ1-3	CASSARDSSSGNTIYF	TGTGCCAGCAGCGCCCGGGACAGCAGCTCTGGAAACACCATATATTTT
13	TRBD1	NA	TRBV28	TRBJ1-2	CASTSGGGIGYTF	TGTGCCAGCACCTCAGGGGGGGGCATTGGCTACACCTTC
14	NA	NA	TRBV5-4	TRBJ2-7	CASSLETNSYEQYF	TGTGCCAGCAGCTTGGAGACTAATTCCTACGAGCAGTACTTC
14	NA	NA	TRBV18	TRBJ1-5	CASSYAGLDQPQHF	TGTGCCAGCTCCTACGCAGGGTTAGATCAGCCCCAGCATTTT
14	TRBD1	NA	TRBV29-1	TRBJ1-2	CSVDPKGAAGGYTF	TGCAGCGTTGATCCGAAGGGGGCGGCAGGAGGCTACACCTTC
16	NA	NA	TRBV7-6	TRBJ2-2	CASSTRPLALAGELFF	TGTGCCAGCAGCACCAGACCCCTCGCCTTAGCCGGGGAGCTGTTTTTT
15	NA	NA	TRBV9	TRBJ2-2	CASSVGQVNTGELFF	TGTGCCAGCAGCGTAGGTCAGGTTAACACCGGGGAGCTGTTTTTT
16	TRBD2	once	TRBV6-5	TRBJ2-5	CASSYPLAGGEETQYF	TGTGCCAGCAGTTACCCTCTAGCGGGAGGGGAAGAGACCCAGTACTTC
16	TRBD2	NA	TRBV18	TRBJ2-3	CASSPGLADGTDTQYF	TGTGCCAGCTCACCCGGACTAGCGGATGGCACAGATACGCAGTATTTT
15	NA	few	TRBV28	TRBJ1-5	CASSLLQGRWQPQHF	TGTGCCAGCAGTTTACTCCAGGGGCGTTGGCAGCCCCAGCATTTT
16	TRBD2	few	TRBV5-4	TRBJ2-6	CASSPDGGTGANVLTF	TGTGCCAGCAGCCCGGACGGGGGGACTGGGGCCAACGTCCTGACTTTC
16	NA	NA	TRBV5-5	TRBJ1-2	CASSLYWTASNYGYTF	TGTGCCAGCAGCTTGTATTGGACAGCTTCTAACTATGGCTACACCTTC
15	NA	NA	TRBV4-3	TRBJ2-1	CASSQDPTSYNEQFF	TGCGCCAGCAGCCAAGACCCTACCTCCTACAATGAGCAGTTCTTC
14	NA	NA	TRBV28	TRBJ2-7	CASSFPWKAGEQYF	TGTGCCAGCAGTTTTCCGTGGAAAGCTGGCGAGCAGTACTTC
15	TRBD2	few	TRBV6-1	TRBJ2-2	CASIGLAPNTGELFF	TGTGCCAGCATCGGACTAGCCCCGAACACCGGGGAGCTGTTTTTT
12	NA	NA	TRBV6-6	TRBJ2-7	CASSYSSHEQYF	TGTGCCAGCAGTTACTCGTCCCACGAGCAGTACTTC
15	TRBD2	NA	TRBV11-2	TRBJ2-5	CASSFLAGGGETQYF	TGTGCCAGCAGCTTTTTAGCGGGAGGGGGGGAGACCCAGTACTTC
17	NA	NA	TRBV10-2	TRBJ1-3	CASSVGLFTHGENTIYF	TGCGCCAGCAGTGTAGGCCTTTTTACGCATGGTGAGAACACCATATATTTT
17	TRBD2	many	TRBV28	TRBJ2-3	CASSFSSGRGGLDTQYF	TGTGCCAGCAGCTTTTCCTCCGGGAGGGGGGGTTTGGATACGCAGTATTTT
12	NA	NA	TRBV7-2	TRBJ2-7	CASSLDTYEQYF	TGTGCCAGCAGCTTGGACACCTACGAGCAGTACTTC
15	TRBD1	few	TRBV6-1	TRBJ1-5	CASALGQGGRQPQHF	TGTGCCAGCGCACTGGGACAGGGTGGCCGTCAGCCCCAGCATTTT
13	NA	NA	TRBV11-3	TRBJ2-2	CASSLVGTGELFF	TGTGCCAGCAGCTTAGTCGGGACCGGGGAGCTGTTTTTT
15	NA	once	TRBV19	TRBJ2-3	CASSMGSTVTDTQYF	TGTGCCAGTAGTATGGGATCAACCGTCACAGATACGCAGTATTTT
14	TRBD1	NA	TRBV12-5	TRBJ2-3	CASGSGQATDTQYF	TGTGCTAGTGGTTCCGGACAGGCAACAGATACGCAGTATTTT
13	TRBD1	few	TRBV30	TRBJ1-5	CAWSATGAQPQHF	TGTGCCTGGAGTGCCACAGGGGCGCAGCCCCAGCATTTT
14	TRBD1	NA	TRBV5-4	TRBJ2-2	CASRMDRGTGELFF	TGTGCCAGCAGGATGGACAGGGGCACCGGGGAGCTGTTTTTT